This T cell receptor beta chain was sequenced during a study of monozygotic twins with inflammatory bowel disease. With the 5' RACE reads reprocessed, TCRdb shows one record per CDR3 protein and no DNA. This listing includes about 420,000 distinct CDR3 sequences. The CDR3 runs to 13 residues. Germline CDR1 and CDR2: SQVTM and ANQGSEA. The sequencing sample was made of blood. The sequence derives from a human donor with ulcerative colitis or Crohn's disease, or a healthy co-twin of an affected twin (not recorded which). The chain carries TRBV29-1 and TRBJ1-1; TCRdb picks TRBD1, but there is no DNA to check that call. The CDR3 loop reads CSVGAGGSTEAFF.